The rows below give T cell receptor beta chains drawn from one sample of a study of blood T cell repertoires in COVID-19. Repertoires were generated with immunoSEQ multiplex PCR, while TCRdb's copy carries only in-frame clones and drops some. In the table there are approximately 340,000 clones, approximately 82% of which are singletons. Sequenced material: peripheral blood. All receptors come from a young man with active or convalescent COVID-19. Each CDR3 is given with its conserved first and last residue. The order of the fields is clone size, J gene, CDR3 length, D gene, V gene, CDR3 protein, CDR3 DNA. D genes are given only for firm matches. For some rows the clone size is stated as once, few or many, or as a class when expanded; others skip it.

.	TRBJ2-7	16	.	TRBV6-5	CASSYSRGRLLYEQYF	TGTGCCAGCAGTTACTCCAGGGGACGGCTACTCTACGAGCAGTACTTC
once	TRBJ1-2	16	TRBD1	TRBV24-1	CATSDATTGVGYGYTF	TGTGCCACCAGTGATGCTACGACAGGGGTAGGCTATGGCTACACCTTC
.	TRBJ2-7	17	TRBD1	TRBV2	CASRVWTYRTGDYEQYF	TGTGCCAGCAGGGTATGGACTTATCGGACAGGCGACTACGAGCAGTACTTC
.	TRBJ1-2	14	.	TRBV19	CASSKPANSAGYTF	TGTGCCAGTAGTAAGCCCGCTAATTCCGCGGGCTACACCTTC
.	TRBJ1-1	16	TRBD1	TRBV5-4	CASSNRDRGLNTEAFF	TGTGCCAGCAGCAACCGGGACAGGGGCCTGAACACTGAAGCTTTCTTT
few	TRBJ1-1	13	TRBD1	TRBV19	CASSTTGGTEAFF	TGTGCCAGTAGTACGACAGGGGGCACTGAAGCTTTCTTT
.	TRBJ1-5	16	.	TRBV7-5	CVRSLGVTGSNQPQHF	TGTGTCAGAAGCTTAGGGGTCACCGGGAGCAATCAGCCCCAGCATTTT
.	TRBJ1-3	16	TRBD1	TRBV7-2	CASSLLQGARGNTIYF	TGTGCCAGCAGCTTACTCCAGGGGGCGAGAGGAAACACCATATATTTT
.	TRBJ2-3	17	TRBD2	TRBV3-1/TRBV3-2	CASSQDGLAGGPDTQYF	TGTGCCAGCAGCCAAGATGGGCTAGCGGGAGGTCCCGATACGCAGTATTTT
.	TRBJ2-1	16	.	TRBV24-1	CATSDLAAQTYNEQFF	TGTGCCACCAGTGATTTGGCGGCCCAGACCTACAATGAGCAGTTCTTC
.	TRBJ1-3	16	TRBD1	TRBV7-7	CASSAGTGGSGNTIYF	TGTGCCAGCAGCGCAGGGACAGGGGGCTCTGGAAACACCATATATTTT
.	TRBJ1-3	14	.	TRBV11-2	CASGRQSSGNTIYF	TGTGCCAGCGGCCGACAGAGCTCTGGAAACACCATATATTTT
few	TRBJ1-3	11	.	TRBV6-6	CASSFGVTIYF	TGTGCCAGCAGTTTCGGTGTCACCATATATTTT
.	TRBJ2-3	17	TRBD1	TRBV18	CASSRLLTGGGTDTQYF	TGTGCCAGCTCACGACTCTTGACAGGGGGCGGCACAGATACGCAGTATTTT
.	TRBJ2-1	14	.	TRBV28	CASSLGGRTHEQFF	TGTGCCAGCAGTTTAGGTGGGAGAACCCATGAGCAGTTCTTC
once	TRBJ2-7	16	TRBD2	TRBV25-1	CASSESRASGAYEQYF	TGTGCCAGCAGTGAATCCCGAGCTAGCGGGGCCTACGAGCAGTACTTC
.	TRBJ1-2	13	.	TRBV19	CASSFQGDYGYTF	TGTGCCAGTAGTTTTCAGGGTGACTATGGCTACACCTTC
.	TRBJ2-3	17	TRBD2	TRBV5-1	CASSLAASGGAADTQYF	TGCGCCAGCAGCTTGGCCGCTAGCGGGGGGGCAGCAGATACGCAGTATTTT
.	TRBJ1-1	12	.	TRBV4-2	CASSQADIAAFF	TGTGCCAGCAGCCAAGCGGACATCGCGGCTTTCTTT
.	TRBJ2-2	16	.	TRBV3-1/TRBV3-2	CASSQAVSRGTGELFF	TGTGCCAGCAGCCAAGCGGTCAGTCGGGGCACCGGGGAGCTGTTTTTT
.	TRBJ1-1	15	.	TRBV5-1	CASSPAAGMNTEAFF	TGCGCCAGCAGCCCGGCGGCCGGGATGAACACTGAAGCTTTCTTT
.	TRBJ1-2	16	TRBD1	TRBV10-3	CAISEPGETGSYGYTF	TGTGCCATCAGTGAGCCTGGGGAGACAGGGTCCTATGGCTACACCTTC
.	TRBJ1-1	13	.	TRBV30	CAWSVAGGTEAFF	TGTGCCTGGAGTGTAGCCGGAGGCACTGAAGCTTTCTTT
.	TRBJ2-5	14	TRBD2	TRBV4-1	CASSQGLAGETQYF	TGCGCCAGCAGCCAGGGTCTAGCGGGGGAGACCCAGTACTTC
few	TRBJ2-3	15	.	TRBV4-1	CASSLDKNQGNTQYF	TGCGCCAGCAGCCTGGACAAAAACCAGGGAAATACGCAGTATTTT
.	TRBJ2-2	12	.	TRBV6-2/TRBV6-3	CASSTRTGELFF	TGTGCCAGCAGTACGCGGACCGGGGAGCTGTTTTTT
.	TRBJ2-7	13	.	TRBV5-1	CASSVAPPGEQYF	TGCGCCAGCAGCGTGGCACCCCCCGGTGAGCAGTACTTC
.	TRBJ1-1	14	TRBD1	TRBV9	CASSTDRVNTEAFF	TGTGCCAGCAGCACCGACAGGGTGAACACTGAAGCTTTCTTT
.	TRBJ1-5	16	TRBD1	TRBV4-1	CASSQVEGQGHQPQHF	TGCGCCAGCAGCCAAGTAGAGGGACAGGGACATCAGCCCCAGCATTTT
.	TRBJ2-2	18	TRBD2	TRBV13	CASSSRSGLALNTGELFF	TGTGCCAGCAGCTCACGATCAGGACTAGCGCTAAACACCGGGGAGCTGTTTTTT
.	TRBJ1-1	14	TRBD1	TRBV7-2	CASSSWTGATEAFF	TGTGCCAGCAGCTCATGGACAGGGGCTACTGAAGCTTTCTTT
.	TRBJ1-2	16	.	TRBV28	CASSDQAPGRVYGYTF	TGTGCCAGCAGTGACCAGGCCCCGGGCAGGGTCTATGGCTACACCTTC
.	TRBJ1-1	16	TRBD1	TRBV7-8	CASSLVRDRVNTEAFF	TGTGCCAGCAGCTTAGTAAGGGACAGGGTGAACACTGAAGCTTTCTTT
few	TRBJ1-1	16	.	TRBV5-8	CASSLVQDSPNTEAFF	TGTGCCAGCAGCTTGGTCCAGGACAGTCCAAACACTGAAGCTTTCTTT
few	TRBJ2-3	17	.	TRBV27	CASSPLTLGLAGDTQYF	TGTGCCAGCAGTCCACTTACCCTCGGTCTAGCAGGAGATACGCAGTATTTT
.	TRBJ2-2	13	TRBD2	TRBV24-1	CATERENTGELFF	TGTGCCACCGAGCGGGAGAACACCGGGGAGCTGTTTTTT
.	TRBJ2-2	15	.	TRBV6-5	CASSYGASRGGELFF	TGTGCCAGCAGTTACGGGGCCAGTAGGGGCGGGGAGCTGTTTTTT
.	TRBJ1-2	15	.	TRBV4-3	CASSQEAGANYGYTF	TGCGCCAGCAGCCAAGAAGCTGGAGCTAACTATGGCTACACCTTC
once	TRBJ1-1	14	.	TRBV21-1	CASSTQGKATEAFF	TGTGCCAGCAGCACTCAGGGGAAAGCAACTGAAGCTTTCTTT
.	TRBJ2-2	15	.	TRBV7-2	CASSLPPGATGELFF	TGTGCCAGCAGCCTTCCCCCAGGGGCCACCGGGGAGCTGTTTTTT
.	TRBJ1-2	18	TRBD1	TRBV4-2	CASSYLGRDRAVGGGYTF	TGTGCCAGCAGCTATCTCGGCCGAGACAGGGCAGTTGGAGGAGGCTACACCTTC
.	TRBJ2-5	13	.	TRBV24-1	CATRRGTQETQYF	TGTGCCACCCGACGGGGGACCCAAGAGACCCAGTACTTC